Detailed here is one TCR beta chain. Its specificity is not known. CDR3 length: 13 amino acids. V was clipped by 2 bases and J by 4 bases, with 9 bases between them. Germline V CDR1 and CDR2: SNHLY, FYNNEI. The entry originates in a study of T cell repertoires in cytomegalovirus infection. TCRdb ran MiXCR on the reads and lists one entry per CDR3 protein. This sample has approximately 220,000 distinct CDR3 sequences, with approximately 38% found just once. The receptor was isolated from a human donor in good health (CMV status not recorded). Some clones in this sample may be carry-over from other donors' samples. The material sequenced was CD8+ T cells from cultured PBMCs, taken from culture after CMV antigen stimulation. The J gene is TRBJ2-7, the V gene TRBV2, with unresolved D. This chain's CDR3 is CASSETASYEQYF. CDR3 bases: TGTGCCAGCAGTGAAACAGCTTCGTACGAGCAGTACTTC.